This T cell receptor (beta chain) was found in a study of technical replicates of blood from several donors. Generated by immunoSEQ multiplex PCR, the TCRdb table keeps only in-frame clones and is missing some. The repertoire consists of 60,000 to 85,000 clones, with approximately 94% occurring once and the leading ten covering over 0.35%. Germline CDR1 reads LNHDA; CDR2 reads SQIVND (reference sequence). The CDR3 runs 15 residues. The V and J ends lost 11 bases and 0 bases respectively, with 14 bases between them. The clonotype comes from a human donor in good health. This sequence joins TRBV19 and TRBJ2-6; D perhaps matches TRBD2 (6 bases). Sequencing input: T cells isolated from PBMCs. Here the CDR3 DNA reads TGTGCCGCCCGGGACTCGATCTCTGGGGCCAACGTCCTGACTTTC. Residues: CAARDSISGANVLTF.